These T cell receptor beta chains were read from a single sample in a study of Graves' ophthalmopathy and Graves' hyperthyroidism. TCRdb reprocessed the multiplex PCR reads via MiXCR and lists one record per CDR3 protein. The sample includes over a million distinct CDR3 sequences, 35% to 40% of them seen just once. Sequenced material: peripheral blood or thyroid tissue (not recorded which). The receptors derive from an adult man with Graves' hyperthyroidism. CDR3s include the opening cysteine and the closing phenylalanine or tryptophan. A D gene is named only where the DNA matches it firmly. Expanded clones are given a class, and other clones once, few, many or no size at all.

few	TRBD2	TRBJ2-7	TRBV9	CASSVGNSGRHEQYF	TGTGCCAGCAGCGTAGGGAATAGCGGGCGTCACGAGCAGTACTTC
NA	NA	TRBJ1-2	TRBV4-3	CASSPIDGQTNYGYTF	TGCGCCAGCAGCCCAATCGATGGACAGACTAACTATGGCTACACCTTC
NA	NA	TRBJ1-1	TRBV11-2	CAGSLDIGGRETEAFF	TGTGCCGGCAGCTTAGACATAGGGGGACGGGAAACTGAAGCTTTCTTT
few	TRBD2	TRBJ2-5	TRBV7-9	CASSQPSAGGGGETQYF	TGTGCCAGCAGCCAACCGTCCGCGGGAGGGGGTGGAGAGACCCAGTACTTC
few	TRBD1	TRBJ2-6	TRBV11-2	CASSSQSGTGGYSGANVLTF	TGTGCCAGCAGCTCTCAATCGGGGACAGGGGGCTATAGTGGGGCCAACGTCCTGACTTTC
NA	TRBD2	TRBJ2-5	TRBV20-1	CSAMGLAGGGQETQYF	TGCAGTGCCATGGGACTAGCGGGAGGAGGACAAGAGACCCAGTACTTC
many	TRBD2	TRBJ2-7	TRBV19	CASRSSGSSYEQYF	TGTGCCAGTAGATCCAGCGGGAGCTCCTACGAGCAGTACTTC
few	TRBD1	TRBJ1-2	TRBV15	CAKRTGWNYGYTF	TGTGCCAAACGGACAGGGTGGAACTATGGCTACACCTTC
NA	TRBD2	TRBJ2-7	TRBV11-2	CASSLVLGLAVYEQYF	TGCGCCAGCAGCTTAGTACTGGGACTAGCGGTCTACGAGCAGTACTTC
NA	TRBD2	TRBJ2-5	TRBV27	CASTSGGHQETQYF	TGTGCCAGCACTAGCGGGGGCCACCAAGAGACCCAGTACTTC
once	TRBD2	TRBJ2-5	TRBV20-1	CSAQELAGSETQYF	TGCAGTGCCCAGGAACTAGCGGGAAGTGAGACCCAGTACTTC
few	NA	TRBJ2-7	TRBV7-8	CASSLVKGSLLSYEQYF	TGTGCCAGCAGCTTAGTAAAAGGCAGCCTCCTAAGCTACGAGCAGTACTTC
many	TRBD1	TRBJ1-5	TRBV7-8	CASSPGQGAGQPQHF	TGTGCCAGCAGCCCCGGACAGGGGGCAGGTCAGCCCCAGCATTTT